Listed here are 28 T cell receptor beta chains from one sample, sequenced in a study of vaccination effects on CD4 cells after COVID-19. No antigen has been identified for these receptors. This table comes from immunoSEQ multiplex PCR, and its TCRdb copy is limited to in-frame clones, with some not included. This table holds tens of thousands of clones, around 74% found once. ViraFEST assay sequencing came after antigen-specific CD4+ T cells were expanded with viral peptide pools. The authors isolated CD4+ T cells after roughly 10 days of culture. In the vaccine recipients, nucleocapsid antibodies were negative and there was no prior SARS-CoV-2 infection. The input for sequencing was CD4+ T cells from PBMCs cultured with HCoV-NL63 spike peptides, taken before COVID-19 vaccination. Receptors were obtained from a human donor who received a COVID-19 vaccine.

The V call is TRBV5-5, the J call TRBJ2-1, with D maybe TRBD2 (6 bases). Trimming stripped 7 bases from V and 4 bases from J, with 15 bases between. This CDR3 is 14 amino acids long. Germline CDR1 and CDR2: SGHKS and YYEKEE (reference sequence). CDR3 in DNA: TGTGCCAGCCTGGAGGGACTGGGGTACAATGAGCAGTTCTTC. It yields the protein CASLEGLGYNEQFF.

This chain links TRBV18 with TRBJ1-1, with D unresolved. The germline gives CDR1 KGHSH, CDR2 LQKENI. V dropped 1 base and J dropped 4 bases, with 7 bases sitting between them. CDR3 size: 13 residues. The CDR3 coding sequence is TGTGCCAGCTCACCACAGGGCAGCACTGAAGCTTTCTTT. Translating gives CASSPQGSTEAFF.

The CDR3 spells CASSSEVLYEQYV. CDR3 bases: TGTGCCAGCAGCTCGGAAGTACTATACGAGCAGTACGTC. This chain joins TRBV7-9 and TRBJ2-7; no reliable D call. V lost 4 bases and J lost 4, with 11 bases in between. The CDR3 spans 13 residues. Germline V gene lookup returns CDR1 SEHNR and CDR2 FQNEAQ (reference sequence).

The sample holds a few counts of this clone. This rearrangement joins TRBV12-5 to TRBJ1-2; no definite D call. Trimming pared 7 bases from V and 1 base from J, leaving 7 bases between. Germline CDR1 and CDR2: LGHNT and FRNRAP. The CDR3 totals 12 residues. The CDR3 is CASAPINYGYTF. The CDR3 DNA is TGTGCTAGTGCACCGATTAACTATGGCTACACCTTC.

The V gene is TRBV14, the J gene TRBJ2-5; D remains ambiguous. The V end was cut by 1 base, the J end by 4 bases, with 4 bases between. This CDR3 region has 12 residues. Germline-derived CDR1 and CDR2 are SGHDN and FVKESK. The CDR3 region has the DNA TGTGCCAGCAGCCAAGTTGGAGAGACCCAGTACTTC. It is translated as CASSQVGETQYF.

This clone was counted only a few times. The CDR3, as DNA: TGTGCCAGCAGCCCGAGGGGGGGGCGGCCAGATACGCAGTATTTT. It yields the protein CASSPRGGRPDTQYF. This chain uses TRBV7-9 with TRBJ2-3, with a tentative D call TRBD2 (7 bases). Germline lookup yields CDR1 SEHNR and CDR2 FQNEAQ (reference sequence). The V end lost 5 bases, the J end lost 4 bases, and 16 bases lay between the germline ends. The CDR3 extends over 15 amino acids.

The rearrangement links TRBV3-1 (or the pseudogene TRBV3-2) to TRBJ2-2; D uncertain. Trimming removed 2 bases from V and 8 bases from J, with 3 bases in between. CDR3 length equals 11 residues. Germline V lookup: CDR1 LGHDT, CDR2 YNNKEL (reference sequence). The CDR3 spells CASSQRGELFF. In DNA form, the CDR3 reads TGTGCCAGCAGCCAACGGGGGGAGCTGTTTTTT.

The chain has TRBV24-1 and TRBJ2-5, with 7 bases fitting TRBD2. The CDR3 totals 13 residues. Germline CDR1 is KGHDR and CDR2 is SFDVKD. With V trimmed by 4 bases and J by 4 bases, 2 bases remained unmatched. CDR3 DNA sequence: TGTGCCACCAGTGAGTGGGGGGGAGAGACCCAGTACTTC. It translates to CATSEWGGETQYF.

This chain links TRBV6-5 with TRBJ1-1, with 9 bases that match TRBD1. J gave up 2 bases and V 7 bases, and 8 bases lay outside the gene matches. Germline values: CDR1 MNHEY, CDR2 SVGAGI. The CDR3 runs 15 residues. For the CDR3, the DNA is TGTGCCAGCATCCAACCGGGACAGGGTAACACTGAAGCTTTCTTT. Translation: CASIQPGQGNTEAFF.

The chain employs TRBV5-5 and TRBJ2-3, with D unclear. The CDR3 length is 12 residues. V was clipped by 4 bases and J by 5 bases, with 8 bases between them. Per the germline V gene, CDR1 is SGHKS and CDR2 is YYEKEE (reference sequence). The CDR3 protein is CASSPWLDTQYF. Written as DNA, the CDR3 is TGTGCCAGCAGCCCCTGGCTAGATACGCAGTATTTT.

This clone was seen just once. V usage is TRBV7-9 and J usage is TRBJ1-6; D may be TRBD1 (5 bases). Trimming pared 5 bases from V and 4 bases from J, leaving 12 bases between. CDR3 length: 15 amino acids. CDR1 and CDR2 (germline): SEHNR, FQNEAQ (reference sequence). CDR3 sequence: CASSPSGTYNSPLHF. The CDR3 DNA is TGTGCCAGCAGCCCCTCCGGGACTTATAATTCACCCCTCCACTTT.

This rearrangement joins TRBV2 to TRBJ1-2, with D unclear. Trimming pared 3 bases from V and 4 bases from J, leaving 12 bases between. The CDR3 length is 14 residues. Germline CDR1 reads SNHLY; CDR2 reads FYNNEI. The CDR3 here is CASSDGVGFYGYTF. DNA of the CDR3: TGTGCCAGCAGTGATGGGGTCGGATTCTATGGCTACACCTTC.

The chain recombines TRBV2 with TRBJ1-5; D gene ambiguous. Germline V gives CDR1 SNHLY, CDR2 FYNNEI. Trimming shortened V by 2 bases and J by 5 bases, and 10 bases separated the two germline ends. This CDR3 has 14 amino acids. The CDR3 here is CASSESAGYQPQHF. The CDR3 bases are TGTGCCAGCAGTGAATCAGCCGGGTATCAGCCCCAGCATTTT.

This clone was counted once. The J gene is TRBJ1-1, the V gene TRBV2; 7 positions match TRBD1. Trimming cost V 5 bases and J 4 bases; bases outside gene matches: 7. The CDR3 covers 14 residues. From germline, CDR1 is SNHLY and CDR2 FYNNEI. The CDR3 loop reads CASSSTGEGTEAFF. The CDR3, as DNA: TGTGCCAGCAGTTCAACAGGGGAGGGCACTGAAGCTTTCTTT.

The chain couples TRBV7-3 to TRBJ1-2, with D tentatively TRBD1 (5 bases). CDR1 is SGHTA, CDR2 FQGTGA, per germline. The CDR3 length is 14 residues. The V end lost 3 bases, the J end lost 2 bases, and 10 bases lay between the germline ends. In DNA form, the CDR3 reads TGTGCCAGCAGCTTTGACAGCGGGAACTATGGCTACACCTTC. This codes for CASSFDSGNYGYTF.

This clone has just one count. The chain is built from TRBV14 and TRBJ1-3; D remains unclear. The CDR3 is 14 residues long. Trimming took 4 bases from V and 2 from J, leaving 9 bases between them. Germline loops: CDR1 SGHDN, CDR2 FVKESK. This CDR3 is CASSPTRTGNTIYF. The CDR3 coding sequence is TGTGCCAGCAGCCCAACTAGAACTGGAAACACCATATATTTT.

This clone was seen only a few times. J is TRBJ1-5 and V is TRBV4-1, with 7 bases fitting TRBD1. The CDR3 consists of 15 residues. Germline trimming cut 8 bases from V and 0 bases from J; bases unmatched to any gene: 7. Germline V gives CDR1 MGHRA, CDR2 YSYEKL. This CDR3 reads CASSRDSNSNQPQHF. CDR3 nucleotide sequence: TGCGCCAGCTCCCGGGACAGTAATAGCAATCAGCCCCAGCATTTT.

The chain couples TRBV10-2 to TRBJ2-3, with D perhaps matching TRBD1 (6 bases). The CDR3 runs 15 residues. The ends were cut back, 3 bases at V and 4 bases at J, with 14 bases in the middle. Germline CDR1 is WSHSY and CDR2 is SAAADI. CDR3 region: CASSDPTQGSDTQYF. The CDR3 nucleotides are TGCGCCAGCAGTGATCCGACTCAGGGGTCAGATACGCAGTATTTT.

The genes are TRBV24-1 and TRBJ2-3, with TRBD2 identical over 7 bases. Germline V gene sequence: CDR1 KGHDR, CDR2 SFDVKD. Trimming cost V 5 bases and J 1 base; bases outside gene matches: 8. There are 16 residues in the CDR3. CDR3 DNA: TGTGCCACCAGTGGAAGCGGGGCATTGGGCACAGATACGCAGTATTTT. Residues: CATSGSGALGTDTQYF.

The rearrangement uses TRBV27 and TRBJ2-5; D not resolved. V was cut by 5 bases and J by 0 bases, with 7 bases left in between. The CDR3 length is 13 residues. Germline V gene lookup returns CDR1 MNHEY and CDR2 SMNVEV (reference sequence). The CDR3: CASSPRYQETQYF. Written as DNA, the CDR3 is TGTGCCAGCAGTCCCCGGTACCAAGAGACCCAGTACTTC.

This chain joins TRBV5-4 and TRBJ2-5, with D perhaps being TRBD1 or TRBD2 (5 bases each). This CDR3 has 14 amino acids. V shed 4 bases and J shed 5 bases, with 15 bases lying between them. CDR1 and CDR2 (germline): SGHNT, YYREEE (reference sequence). The CDR3 sequence is CASSPRDQWETQYF. CDR3 coding DNA: TGTGCCAGCAGCCCCCGGGACCAGTGGGAGACCCAGTACTTC.

The rearrangement uses TRBV9 and TRBJ2-1; 14 bases line up with TRBD2. From germline, CDR1 is SGDLS and CDR2 YYNGEE. The CDR3 contains 15 residues. Unmatched junction bases numbered 6, after V lost 3 bases and J lost 10 bases. The DNA for the CDR3 is TGTGCCAGCAGCGGACTAGCGGGGGGGCTCGAGGAGCAGTTCTTC. It is translated as CASSGLAGGLEEQFF.

This chain uses TRBV19 with TRBJ1-6; no definite D call. The CDR3 length is 13 residues. Trimming removed 1 base from V and 7 bases from J, with 5 bases in between. CDR1 is LNHDA, CDR2 SQIVND, per germline (reference sequence). CDR3 in amino acids: CASSIGANSPLHF. The CDR3 nucleotides are TGTGCCAGTAGTATAGGAGCCAATTCACCCCTCCACTTT.

A single count supports this clone. The chain joins TRBV5-1 to TRBJ2-3; possibly TRBD2 for D (6 bases). The CDR3 has 14 amino acids. Looked up from germline, CDR1 is SGHRS and CDR2 is YFSETQ. V was trimmed by 5 bases and J by 7 bases, leaving 17 bases between them. The CDR3 bases are TGCGCCAGCAGTTCCGGGACTCCGGGGCATACGCAGTATTTT. It is translated as CASSSGTPGHTQYF.

This clone was seen a few times. The V and J genes are TRBV5-1 and TRBJ2-1; D may correspond to TRBD1 or TRBD2 (6 bases each). From germline, CDR1 is SGHRS and CDR2 YFSETQ. Trimming pared 3 bases from V and 2 bases from J, leaving 15 bases between. CDR3 size: 16 residues. In DNA form, the CDR3 reads TGCGCCAGCAGCTCGGAGGGGGTGGGGCCCTACAATGAGCAGTTCTTC. Residues: CASSSEGVGPYNEQFF.

The V and J genes are TRBV7-2 and TRBJ2-7, with TRBD1 matching over 7 bases. Unmatched junction bases numbered 4, after V lost 5 bases and J lost 3 bases. The CDR3 loop spans 13 amino acids. The V gene's germline CDR1 is SGHTA and CDR2 FQGNSA. The CDR3 is CASSVRDSYEQYV. CDR3 sequence (DNA): TGTGCCAGCAGCGTCCGGGACAGCTACGAGCAGTACGTC.

This sequence joins TRBV6-5 and TRBJ2-6, with D possibly TRBD1 on 5 matching bases. Germline V CDR1 and CDR2: MNHEY, SVGAGI. This CDR3 spans 13 amino acids. V dropped 6 bases and J dropped 8 bases, with 11 bases sitting between them. The CDR3 region has the DNA TGTGCCAGCAGATCGGACACTCCCAACGTCCTGACTTTC. It codes for CASRSDTPNVLTF.

The CDR3 DNA reads TGTGCCAGCAGCCAGTGGACTACGGAGACCCAGTACTTC. The encoded protein is CASSQWTTETQYF. V usage is TRBV14 and J usage is TRBJ2-5; maybe TRBD2 (6 bases). There are 13 residues in the CDR3. Trimming stripped 3 bases from V and 5 bases from J, with 10 bases between. Germline CDR1 is SGHDN and CDR2 is FVKESK. The full variable domain, rest sourced from reference TRBV14 and TRBJ2-5, is EAGVTQFPSHSVIEKGQTVTLRCDPISGHDNLYWYRRVMGKEIKFLLHFVKESKQDESGMPNNRFLAERTGGTYSTLKVQPAELEDSGVYFCASSQWTTETQYFGPGTRLLVL.